The rows below give T cell receptor beta chains drawn from one sample of a study of vaccination and CD4 T cells after COVID-19. A single record per CDR3 protein comes from TCRdb applying MiXCR to the PCR reads. The sample has about 4,900 distinct CDR3 sequences; around 28% are singletons. Antigens of these TCRs are unknown. The sample taken for sequencing was CD4+ T cells from blood, cultured in vitro. The receptors shown here come from a human donor in good health. Each CDR3 is given with its conserved first and last residue. Fields, in order: V gene, D gene, J gene, CDR3 protein. D genes are given only for firm matches.

>TRBV29-1|TRBD2|TRBJ2-2
CSVRAGGNTGELFF
>TRBV6-1|-|TRBJ1-5
CASTERDNSNQPQHF
>TRBV11-2|-|TRBJ1-2
CASSRSPPDRQTYGYTF
>TRBV6-1|TRBD2|TRBJ2-3
CASRRWTSGDTDTQYF
>TRBV7-8|-|TRBJ1-6
CASSWGPKGNSPLHF
>TRBV9|TRBD2|TRBJ2-5
CASSVNSGAQETQYF
>TRBV5-1|TRBD2|TRBJ2-5
CASSLVFAGGQETQYF
>TRBV7-2|TRBD2|TRBJ2-1
CASSLVGGSYNEQFF
>TRBV27|-|TRBJ1-1
CASSLEGRITEAFF
>TRBV12-3/TRBV12-4|TRBD2|TRBJ2-1
CASSLGGTSNEQFF
>TRBV5-8|TRBD2|TRBJ2-7
CASSHTSGISYEQYF
>TRBV7-2|TRBD1|TRBJ1-1
CASSARQGNTEAFF
>TRBV9|-|TRBJ1-1
CASSVSPQTVNMNTEAFF